This T cell receptor beta chain was identified in a study of T cell responses to AZD1222 COVID-19 vaccine. General observations from the study: Nearly half of unique spike-specific TCRs reportedly avoided B.1.351 and B.1.1.7 mutated regions. The donor cohort was predominantly white British with a female majority, and clonal diversity may have been underestimated.

The table came from immunoSEQ multiplex PCR; TCRdb's copy has only in-frame clones and leaves some out. This table has some 48,000 clones, 86% appearing once. To note about this clone: What it binds is unknown.

This TCR derives from an adult who received the AZD1222 COVID-19 vaccine. The starting material was peripheral blood, obtained 28 days after the second AZD1222 dose.

This chain's CDR3 is CANSDRAAGAQYF. CDR3 sequence (DNA): TGTGCCAACTCGGACAGGGCCGCAGGCGCCCAGTACTTC. The chain combines TRBV2 with TRBJ2-5; 8 bases map to TRBD1. Germline lookup yields CDR1 SNHLY and CDR2 FYNNEI. With V trimmed by 10 bases and J by 9 bases, 13 bases remained unmatched. The CDR3 contains 13 residues. Drawing the rest from reference TRBV2 and TRBJ2-5, the complete variable domain is EPEVTQTPSHQVTQMGQEVILRCVPISNHLYFYWYRQILGQKVEFLVSFYNNEISEKSEIFDDQFSVERPDGSNFTLKIRSTKLEDSAMYFCANSDRAAGAQYFGPGTRLLVL.